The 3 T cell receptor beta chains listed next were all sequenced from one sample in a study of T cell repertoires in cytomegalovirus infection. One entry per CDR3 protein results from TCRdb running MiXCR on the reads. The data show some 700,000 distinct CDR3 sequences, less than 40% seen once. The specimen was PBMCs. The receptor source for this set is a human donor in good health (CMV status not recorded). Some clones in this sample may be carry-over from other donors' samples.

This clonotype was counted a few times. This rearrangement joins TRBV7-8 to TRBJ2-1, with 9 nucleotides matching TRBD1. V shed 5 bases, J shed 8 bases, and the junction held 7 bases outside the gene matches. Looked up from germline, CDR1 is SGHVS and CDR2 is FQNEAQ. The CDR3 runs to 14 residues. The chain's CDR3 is CASSGGQGKHEQFF. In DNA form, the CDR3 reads TGTGCCAGCAGCGGGGGACAGGGCAAGCATGAGCAGTTCTTC.

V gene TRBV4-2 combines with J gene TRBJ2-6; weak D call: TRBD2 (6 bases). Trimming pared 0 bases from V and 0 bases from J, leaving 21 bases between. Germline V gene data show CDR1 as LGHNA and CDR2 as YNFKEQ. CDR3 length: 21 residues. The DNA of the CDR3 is TGTGCCAGCAGCCAAGATAGGAGGGCAGGGATATCAAGCTCTGGGGCCAACGTCCTGACTTTC. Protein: CASSQDRRAGISSSGANVLTF.

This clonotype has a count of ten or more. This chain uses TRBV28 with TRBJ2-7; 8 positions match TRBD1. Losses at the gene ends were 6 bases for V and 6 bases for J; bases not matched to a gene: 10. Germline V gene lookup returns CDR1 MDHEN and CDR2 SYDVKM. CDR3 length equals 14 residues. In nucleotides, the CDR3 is TGTGCCAGCAGCCGACCCGGGACAGGCTCCGAGCAGTACTTC. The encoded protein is CASSRPGTGSEQYF.